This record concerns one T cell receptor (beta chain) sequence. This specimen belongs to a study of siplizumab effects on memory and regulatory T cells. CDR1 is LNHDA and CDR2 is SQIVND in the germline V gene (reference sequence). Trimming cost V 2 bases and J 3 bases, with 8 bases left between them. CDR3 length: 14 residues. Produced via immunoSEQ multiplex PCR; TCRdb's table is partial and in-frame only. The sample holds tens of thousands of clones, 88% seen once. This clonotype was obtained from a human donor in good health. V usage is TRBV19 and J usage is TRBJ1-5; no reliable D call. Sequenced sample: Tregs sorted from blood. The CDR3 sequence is CASSINRFNQPQHF. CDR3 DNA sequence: TGTGCCAGTAGTATAAACCGCTTCAATCAGCCCCAGCATTTT. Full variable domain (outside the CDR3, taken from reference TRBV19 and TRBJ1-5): DGGITQSPKYLFRKEGQNVTLSCEQNLNHDAMYWYRQDPGQGLRLIYYSQIVNDFQKGDIAEGYSVSREKKESFPLTVTSAQKNPTAFYLCASSINRFNQPQHFGDGTRLSIL.